One and the same sample provided the 20 T cell receptor beta chains below, sequenced in a study of T-cell memory formation after mild COVID-19. TCRdb independently ran MiXCR on the 5' RACE reads; one entry per CDR3 protein. Found here are approximately 290,000 distinct CDR3 sequences, 7.5% to 9.5% of them singletons; the top ten hold 22%. Material: PBMCs or a T cell subset sorted from them (not recorded which). These TCRs come from a man younger than 35 who had mild COVID-19 (a few samples of this study predate the infection). Cell type and time point are not known.

The CDR3 loop reads CASSGTDRSVEQYV. CDR3 DNA: TGTGCCAGCAGTGGGACGGACAGGTCGGTCGAGCAGTACGTC. The gene calls are TRBV28 and TRBJ2-7; 7 bases agree with TRBD1. V shed 5 bases and J 6 bases; nucleotides not matched to a gene: 10. In germline, CDR1 is MDHEN, CDR2 SYDVKM. This CDR3 is built from 14 residues.

This clonotype showed up just a few times. J is TRBJ2-3 and V is TRBV16, with 7 bases aligning to TRBD1. Germline loops: CDR1 KGHSY, CDR2 FQNENV. V dropped 0 bases and J dropped 2; count of bases not matched to a gene: 5. There are 16 residues in the CDR3. CDR3 in amino acids: CASSQSIGGVTDTQYF. The CDR3 nucleotides are TGTGCCAGCAGCCAATCCATAGGGGGCGTCACAGATACGCAGTATTTT.

The V call is TRBV20-1, the J call TRBJ1-1; no clear D. Germline V CDR1 and CDR2: DFQATT, SNEGSKA (reference sequence). CDR3 size: 14 residues. Trimming removed 0 bases at V and 1 base at J, with 9 bases between. The CDR3, as DNA: TGCAGTGCTAGAGATCGACGGACGAACACTGAAGCTTTCTTT. This translates into CSARDRRTNTEAFF.

The table lists this clonotype with many counts. This chain joins TRBV5-1 and TRBJ2-4, with D unclear. The germline CDR1 and CDR2 sequences are SGHRS and YFSETQ. The CDR3 spans 14 residues. Trimming stripped 2 bases from V and 6 bases from J, with 12 bases between. The CDR3: CASSFSQGLNIQYF. For the CDR3, the DNA is TGCGCCAGCAGCTTTAGCCAAGGGTTAAACATTCAGTACTTC.

This clonotype was counted a few times. This rearrangement joins TRBV5-1 to TRBJ2-5, with 9 nucleotides matching TRBD2. The CDR3 extends over 15 amino acids. The V and J ends lost 4 bases and 3 bases, in that order; junction bases with no gene match: 7. Germline V gene sequence: CDR1 SGHRS, CDR2 YFSETQ. The CDR3 DNA sequence: TGCGCCAGCAGCGTTAGCGGGGGTACAAAAGAGACCCAGTACTTC. Amino acid sequence: CASSVSGGTKETQYF.

This clonotype showed up many times. V gene TRBV20-1 combines with J gene TRBJ2-1; tentative D call: TRBD1 (6 bases). Trimming took off 2 bases at V and 1 base at J, with 12 bases between the two ends. The CDR3 is 15 amino acids. Germline lookup yields CDR1 DFQATT and CDR2 SNEGSKA (reference sequence). The CDR3 spells CSARQGSNSYNEQFF. The CDR3 DNA follows: TGCAGTGCTAGACAGGGGTCAAATTCCTACAATGAGCAGTTCTTC.

V and J are TRBV29-1 and TRBJ1-4; weak D call: TRBD1 (5 bases). V was pared by 1 base and J by 4 bases, with 7 bases between. Germline CDR1 reads SQVTM; CDR2 reads ANQGSEA. The CDR3 is 13 residues long. This CDR3 is CSVEGQGNEKLFF. CDR3 in DNA: TGCAGCGTTGAAGGGCAGGGTAATGAAAAACTGTTTTTT.

The chain has TRBV6-2 or TRBV6-3 and TRBJ1-6, with 8 bases identical to TRBD1. Germline V gene sequence: CDR1 MNHEY, CDR2 SVGEGT. The length of the CDR3 is 12 residues. The CDR3 spells CATNRGDSPLHF. The CDR3 DNA follows: TGTGCTACCAACAGGGGGGATTCACCCCTCCACTTT.

A few counts support this clonotype. The chain combines TRBV6-5 with TRBJ2-3; D is possibly TRBD2 (7 bases). There are 13 residues in the CDR3. CDR1 is MNHEY, CDR2 SVGAGI, per germline. V was shortened by 10 bases and J by 5 bases, with 16 bases between the two germline ends. The CDR3 reads CATRRGAGDTQYF. The CDR3 DNA follows: TGTGCCACTCGACGGGGGGCTGGAGATACGCAGTATTTT.

This clonotype was detected only a few times. The chain joins TRBV7-9 to TRBJ1-4; no clear D. The ends were cut back, 1 base at V and 5 bases at J, with 5 bases in the middle. The CDR3 consists of 13 residues. Germline lookup yields CDR1 SEHNR and CDR2 FQNEAQ (reference sequence). The CDR3 reads CASSLEVNEKLFF. Here the CDR3 DNA reads TGTGCCAGCAGCTTAGAGGTGAATGAAAAACTGTTTTTT.

The V and J genes are TRBV5-1 and TRBJ1-6, with D possibly matching TRBD1 (5 bases). V lost 4 bases and J lost 14, with 19 bases in between. The CDR3 totals 14 residues. CDR1 is SGHRS, CDR2 YFSETQ, per germline. Here the CDR3 reads CASSITGPFQTLHF. The CDR3 DNA follows: TGCGCCAGCAGCATAACAGGACCCTTTCAGACCCTCCACTTT.

In this sample, this clonotype turned up a few times. In nucleotides, the CDR3 is TGTGCCACCAAGGGAGCAGCTGACAATGAGCAGTTCTTC. This codes for CATKGAADNEQFF. The V and J genes are TRBV24-1 and TRBJ2-1; TRBD2 is a possible D gene (5 bases). The CDR3 has 13 residues. Between the trimmed V and J ends, which lost 8 bases and 5 bases, there was a span of 12 bases. The germline CDR1 and CDR2 sequences are KGHDR and SFDVKD.

This clonotype was seen more than once but under ten times. This chain connects TRBV4-1 to TRBJ1-4, with unresolved D. The V gene lost 4 bases and the J gene lost 4 bases, with 13 bases spanning the gap. This CDR3 has 15 amino acids. Per the germline V gene, CDR1 is MGHRA and CDR2 is YSYEKL. In DNA, the CDR3 is TGCGCCAGCAGCCCCCCAAACGGGCTTAATGAAAAACTGTTTTTT. It translates to CASSPPNGLNEKLFF.

This clonotype was seen a handful of times. This chain uses TRBV4-3 with TRBJ1-2, with no clear D. V was clipped by 3 bases and J by 2 bases, with 16 bases between them. This CDR3 contains 16 residues. The germline CDR1 and CDR2 sequences are LGHNA and YSLEER. The CDR3 DNA is TGCGCCAGCAGCCAGGAGGAGGCAGGAATAAACTATGGCTACACCTTC. Translating gives CASSQEEAGINYGYTF.

V is TRBV4-1 and J is TRBJ2-3; 11 bases fit TRBD1. The CDR3 totals 18 residues. The V segment lost 2 bases and the J segment 4 bases; nucleotides outside the gene matches: 11. CDR1 is MGHRA and CDR2 is YSYEKL in the germline V gene. CDR3 residues: CASSQSPDRGLRADTQYF. The CDR3 DNA is TGCGCCAGCAGCCAATCCCCGGACAGGGGGCTTAGAGCAGATACGCAGTATTTT.

In this sample, this clonotype turned up a few times. This chain connects TRBV12-3 or TRBV12-4 to TRBJ1-5; D is uncertain. CDR3 length: 15 residues. Trimming stripped 7 bases from V and 1 base from J, with 14 bases between. In nucleotides, the CDR3 is TGTGCCAGCAATCCTGACGGGCAAAGCAATCAGCCCCAGCATTTT. Translation: CASNPDGQSNQPQHF.

The chain has TRBV7-2 and TRBJ2-3, with 16 bases aligning to TRBD2. From germline, CDR1 is SGHTA and CDR2 FQGNSA. Losses at the gene ends were 5 bases for V and 5 bases for J; bases not matched to a gene: 4. This CDR3 comprises 16 residues. CDR3 sequence reads: CASSPGLAGGRDTQYF. Written as DNA, the CDR3 is TGTGCCAGCAGCCCGGGACTAGCGGGGGGGCGAGATACGCAGTATTTT.

The chain has TRBV20-1 and TRBJ2-5; D may be TRBD1 (6 bases). Germline V gene sequence: CDR1 DFQATT, CDR2 SNEGSKA (reference sequence). V dropped 3 bases and J dropped 5 bases, with 13 bases sitting between them. CDR3 length: 13 amino acids. CDR3 sequence: CSARLQGSETQYF. In DNA, the CDR3 is TGCAGTGCTAGGCTACAGGGAAGTGAGACCCAGTACTTC.

This clonotype ranks as medium-sized (0.01 to 0.1%). The chain combines TRBV7-3 with TRBJ2-1; D possibly uses TRBD1 or TRBD2 (5 bases each). Germline V CDR1 and CDR2: SGHTA, FQGTGA. This CDR3 comprises 15 residues. The ends were cut back, 5 bases at V and 4 bases at J, with 15 bases in the middle. In DNA form, the CDR3 reads TGTGCCAGCAGCCGAGGGGCCTCCGGGTACAATGAGCAGTTCTTC. It specifies CASSRGASGYNEQFF.

This clonotype was detected a few times. This rearrangement joins TRBV10-2 to TRBJ2-1; no firm D call. The CDR3 runs 12 residues. V was shortened by 4 bases and J by 11 bases, with 12 bases between the two germline ends. Germline CDR1 is WSHSY and CDR2 is SAAADI. The CDR3 protein is CASSVDTAQQFF. Here the CDR3 DNA reads TGCGCCAGCAGTGTAGACACCGCGCAGCAGTTCTTC.